The 29 T cell receptor beta chains in this list originate from one sample, sequenced in a study of blood T cell repertoires in COVID-19. The assay was immunoSEQ multiplex PCR, and TCRdb's table has in-frame clones only and misses some. Of 55,000 to 90,000 clones detected, approximately 80% appear once; the ten largest clones hold more than 0.7%. Specimen: peripheral blood. These receptors all come from a woman in her 70s with acute or convalescent COVID-19.

The chain is built from TRBV28 and TRBJ2-3, with 12 positions matching TRBD1. Looked up from germline, CDR1 is MDHEN and CDR2 is SYDVKM. There are 16 residues in the CDR3. V lost 4 bases to trimming and J lost 4 bases; unmatched junction nucleotides: 6. The CDR3 nucleotides are TGTGCCAGCAGTTACGGGGGACAGGGGGCGTCAGATACGCAGTATTTT. Translation gives CASSYGGQGASDTQYF. Full variable domain (missing parts from reference TRBV28 and TRBJ2-3): DVKVTQSSRYLVKRTGEKVFLECVQDMDHENMFWYRQDPGLGLRLIYFSYDVKMKEKGDIPEGYSVSREKKERFSLILESASTNQTSMYLCASSYGGQGASDTQYFGPGTRLTVL.

The chain joins TRBV29-1 to TRBJ2-3; TRBD2 aligns across 8 bases. Germline loops: CDR1 SQVTM, CDR2 ANQGSEA. This CDR3 comprises 15 residues. V dropped 6 bases and J dropped 0; count of bases not matched to a gene: 8. The CDR3 sequence is CSVTDGRASTDTQYF. DNA for the CDR3: TGCAGCGTCACCGACGGGAGGGCTAGCACAGATACGCAGTATTTT.

The chain uses TRBV6-5 and TRBJ1-1; 8 positions match TRBD1. This CDR3 is 14 amino acids long. With V trimmed by 5 bases and J by 5 bases, 7 bases remained unmatched. From germline, CDR1 is MNHEY and CDR2 SVGAGI. As DNA, the CDR3 is TGTGCCAGCAGTACCGACAGGGGTAGTACTGAAGCTTTCTTT. Its translation: CASSTDRGSTEAFF.

The chain is built from TRBV3-1 (or the pseudogene TRBV3-2) and TRBJ1-1, with TRBD1 matching over 9 bases. CDR3 length: 14 residues. J was trimmed by 4 bases and V by 3 bases; bases with no gene match: 3. CDR1 and CDR2 from the germline V gene are LGHDT and YNNKEL (reference sequence). In DNA form, the CDR3 reads TGTGCCAGCAGCCAGCAGGACAGGGGCACTGAAGCTTTCTTT. Its translation: CASSQQDRGTEAFF.

CDR3 region: CASSLDSRDTGELFF. In DNA, the CDR3 is TGTGCCAGCAGTCTGGATAGCCGGGACACCGGGGAGCTGTTTTTT. The J gene is TRBJ2-2, the V gene TRBV2; D is unclear. The V gene's germline CDR1 is SNHLY and CDR2 FYNNEI. V lost 5 bases and J lost 3, with 13 bases in between. The CDR3 runs 15 residues.

The chain is built from TRBV6-1 and TRBJ1-1; no clear D gene. This CDR3 contains 15 residues. Trimming shortened V by 0 bases and J by 3 bases, and 11 bases separated the two germline ends. The germline gives CDR1 MNHNS, CDR2 SASEGT. In DNA, the CDR3 is TGTGCCAGCAGTGAAGCGGCAGCGGTGGACACTGAAGCTTTCTTT. Its protein product is CASSEAAAVDTEAFF.

The chain links TRBV15 to TRBJ2-7; D uncertain. The ends were cut back, 0 bases at V and 7 bases at J, with 13 bases in the middle. The CDR3 extends over 14 amino acids. In germline, CDR1 is LNHNV, CDR2 YYDKDF (reference sequence). The CDR3 spells CATSRDRVTREQYF. Written as DNA, the CDR3 is TGTGCCACCAGCAGAGATCGGGTTACGAGGGAGCAGTACTTC.

The rearrangement uses TRBV11-2 and TRBJ2-7; D is uncertain. Trimming took 4 bases from V and 3 from J, leaving 10 bases between them. Per the germline V gene, CDR1 is SGHAT and CDR2 is FQNNGV. The CDR3 is made up of 13 amino acids. CDR3 sequence (DNA): TGTGCCAGCAGCTCGGATGGGCTCTACGAGCAGTACTTC. Translation: CASSSDGLYEQYF.

This clone has only one observation. The chain couples TRBV15 to TRBJ2-5; 11 bases are a match to TRBD2. Germline V gene sequence: CDR1 LNHNV, CDR2 YYDKDF (reference sequence). This CDR3 is 17 amino acids long. V lost 1 base to trimming and J lost 4 bases; unmatched junction nucleotides: 8. The CDR3 loop is CATSRVPLGLAGETQYF. The CDR3 DNA follows: TGTGCCACCAGCAGAGTTCCCTTAGGACTAGCGGGAGAGACCCAGTACTTC.

The V and J genes are TRBV7-2 and TRBJ2-3, with 7 bases lining up with TRBD1. The CDR3 contains 15 residues. Per the germline V gene, CDR1 is SGHTA and CDR2 is FQGNSA. After removal of 6 bases from V and 1 base from J, the junction contained 7 bases not matched to a gene. As DNA, the CDR3 is TGTGCCAGCAGTCGTAGCCAGGGGGGCACAGATACGCAGTATTTT. Its translation: CASSRSQGGTDTQYF.

The CDR3 spells CASSRVRTSGGGGDTQYF. CDR3 DNA sequence: TGCGCCAGCAGCCGCGTTCGGACTAGCGGGGGCGGCGGGGATACGCAGTATTTT. V and J are TRBV4-3 and TRBJ2-3, with TRBD2 matching over 13 bases. This CDR3 region has 18 residues. The J segment lost 6 bases and the V segment lost 4 bases, leaving 13 bases of the junction unmatched. Germline-derived CDR1 and CDR2 are LGHNA and YSLEER.

The chain links TRBV4-1 to TRBJ2-7; TRBD1 matches at 9 bases. Germline trimming cut 0 bases from V and 0 bases from J; bases unmatched to any gene: 12. The CDR3 sequence is 19 residues long. Germline assignment: CDR1 MGHRA and CDR2 YSYEKL. The CDR3 is CASSQDNRGGQGSSYEQYF. The CDR3 DNA reads as TGCGCCAGCAGCCAAGACAATAGGGGAGGACAGGGGAGCTCCTACGAGCAGTACTTC.

The genes are TRBV27 and TRBJ2-1; tentatively, D is TRBD2 (6 bases). This CDR3 has 13 residues. Trimming pared 4 bases from V and 4 bases from J, leaving 8 bases between. Germline CDR1 is MNHEY and CDR2 is SMNVEV (reference sequence). Here the CDR3 reads CASSSGLYNEQFF. The CDR3 region has the DNA TGTGCCAGCAGTTCGGGACTTTACAATGAGCAGTTCTTC.

V and J are TRBV18 and TRBJ2-7; 10 nucleotides line up with TRBD2. The J segment lost 6 bases and the V segment lost 0 bases, leaving 5 bases of the junction unmatched. Germline V gene sequence: CDR1 KGHSH, CDR2 LQKENI. The CDR3 runs 15 residues. The CDR3 sequence: CASSPPAGGPGEQYF. In DNA form, the CDR3 reads TGTGCCAGCTCACCACCAGCGGGAGGGCCGGGCGAGCAGTACTTC.

The chain couples TRBV27 to TRBJ2-3; no clear D. Germline assignment: CDR1 MNHEY and CDR2 SMNVEV (reference sequence). Trimming took 6 bases from V and 9 from J, leaving 16 bases between them. The CDR3 loop spans 13 amino acids. The CDR3 sequence is CASSRPPELTQYF. CDR3 nucleotide sequence: TGTGCCAGCAGCCGGCCACCGGAGTTGACGCAGTATTTT.

This chain connects TRBV10-3 to TRBJ1-5, with 7 bases that match TRBD1. J was trimmed by 4 bases and V by 0 bases; bases with no gene match: 12. The germline V gene encodes CDR1 ENHRY and CDR2 SYGVKD. This CDR3 region has 18 residues. The CDR3 loop reads CAISESLEGASQNQPQHF. DNA of the CDR3: TGTGCCATCAGTGAGTCGTTGGAGGGGGCGTCCCAAAATCAGCCCCAGCATTTT.

This chain connects TRBV7-2 to TRBJ1-3; D is ambiguous. Per the germline V gene, CDR1 is SGHTA and CDR2 is FQGNSA. The CDR3 spans 16 residues. Between the trimmed V and J ends, which lost 1 base and 3 bases, there was a span of 13 bases. CDR3 bases: TGTGCCAGCAGCTTAGGGGCCCAAGGATTTGGAAACACCATATATTTT. This sequence encodes CASSLGAQGFGNTIYF.

CDR3 protein: CASSSTTGPYGYTF. DNA for the CDR3: TGTGCCAGCAGTTCCACGACAGGCCCCTATGGCTACACCTTC. The chain has TRBV6-5 and TRBJ1-2, with D possibly matching TRBD1 (6 bases). Germline V gene lookup returns CDR1 MNHEY and CDR2 SVGAGI. The V end was cut by 4 bases, the J end by 4 bases, with 13 bases between. The CDR3 is 14 amino acids.

The V call is TRBV3-1 (or the pseudogene TRBV3-2), the J call TRBJ2-3, with unresolved D. There are 14 residues in the CDR3. CDR1 is LGHDT and CDR2 is YNNKEL in the germline V gene (reference sequence). Trimming removed 2 bases from V and 6 bases from J, with 12 bases in between. The DNA of the CDR3 is TGTGCCAGCAGCCAAAACCAGGTCAAGGATACGCAGTATTTT. The encoded protein is CASSQNQVKDTQYF.

The chain joins TRBV28 to TRBJ2-1; D call uncertain. Germline V gene data show CDR1 as MDHEN and CDR2 as SYDVKM. The CDR3 extends over 15 amino acids. V shed 1 base and J shed 1 base, with 8 bases lying between them. The CDR3 DNA is TGTGCCAGCAGTTTATATAGTAAGTCCTACAATGAGCAGTTCTTC. Translation: CASSLYSKSYNEQFF.

The chain carries TRBV10-2 and TRBJ1-4; D remains unclear. From germline, CDR1 is WSHSY and CDR2 SAAADI. The V and J ends lost 3 bases and 0 bases respectively, with 2 bases between them. The CDR3 spans 13 residues. The CDR3: CASSDSTNEKLFF. CDR3 sequence (DNA): TGCGCCAGCAGTGACTCAACTAATGAAAAACTGTTTTTT.

This clone was counted once. The chain joins TRBV4-1 to TRBJ2-7; 11 bases match TRBD2. Germline V gene sequence: CDR1 MGHRA, CDR2 YSYEKL. The J segment lost 6 bases and the V segment lost 3 bases, leaving 7 bases of the junction unmatched. The CDR3 runs 15 residues. CDR3 amino acids: CASSQTSGIRSEQYF. CDR3 nucleotide sequence: TGCGCCAGCAGCCAGACTAGCGGGATTCGGTCCGAGCAGTACTTC.

This clone came up many times. The chain joins TRBV5-6 to TRBJ1-1; 8 bases line up with TRBD1. In germline, CDR1 is SGHDT, CDR2 YYEEEE. The CDR3 loop spans 15 amino acids. Trimming at V came to 5 bases and at J to 3 bases, leaving 9 bases not matched to a gene. The CDR3 sequence: CASSPAGGGYTEAFF. For the CDR3, the DNA is TGTGCCAGCAGTCCAGCAGGGGGCGGTTACACTGAAGCTTTCTTT.

This clone was counted a few times. The chain combines TRBV28 with TRBJ1-5, with D unclear. V lost 3 bases, J lost 0 bases, and 12 bases lay in between. The length of the CDR3 is 16 residues. Germline V gene lookup returns CDR1 MDHEN and CDR2 SYDVKM. The CDR3 reads CASSLIQSNSNQPQHF. DNA of the CDR3: TGTGCCAGCAGTTTGATACAGAGCAATAGCAATCAGCCCCAGCATTTT. The complete variable domain, with remaining parts taken from reference TRBV28 and TRBJ1-5, reads DVKVTQSSRYLVKRTGEKVFLECVQDMDHENMFWYRQDPGLGLRLIYFSYDVKMKEKGDIPEGYSVSREKKERFSLILESASTNQTSMYLCASSLIQSNSNQPQHFGDGTRLSIL.

The chain has TRBV7-6 and TRBJ2-7, with a possible D match to TRBD2 (6 bases). Between the trimmed V and J ends, which lost 5 bases and 7 bases, there was a span of 12 bases. CDR1 and CDR2 from the germline V gene are SGHVS and FNYEAQ. The CDR3 contains 12 residues. The CDR3 is CASSHGGEEQYF. In DNA, the CDR3 is TGTGCCAGCAGCCACGGGGGTGAAGAGCAGTACTTC.

The J gene is TRBJ2-7, the V gene TRBV29-1; 9 positions match TRBD1. With V trimmed by 6 bases and J by 5 bases, 11 bases remained unmatched. The CDR3 loop spans 14 amino acids. Germline V lookup: CDR1 SQVTM, CDR2 ANQGSEA. The CDR3 nucleotides read TGCAGCGTGGAGAGGACAGGGGCTTTGAACGAGCAGTACTTC. Translation gives CSVERTGALNEQYF.

The chain has TRBV11-2 and TRBJ1-1; 11 positions match TRBD1. V trimming: 1 base; J trimming: 4 bases; junction bases outside the gene matches: 11. This CDR3 comprises 18 residues. In germline, CDR1 is SGHAT, CDR2 FQNNGV. CDR3 DNA sequence: TGTGCCAGCAGCTTAGTTCGAGGGGTAGGGACAGGGGGCACTGAAGCTTTCTTT. It is translated as CASSLVRGVGTGGTEAFF.

The V gene is TRBV7-9, the J gene TRBJ2-5, with D unclear. Trimming removed 5 bases at V and 1 base at J, with 11 bases between. CDR1 and CDR2 (germline): SEHNR, FQNEAQ (reference sequence). The CDR3 runs 14 residues. CDR3 sequence reads: CASSRGDFQETQYF. In DNA, the CDR3 is TGTGCCAGCAGCCGAGGCGATTTCCAAGAGACCCAGTACTTC.

The chain has TRBV18 and TRBJ1-3; D ambiguous. The CDR3 extends over 14 amino acids. The germline V gene encodes CDR1 KGHSH and CDR2 LQKENI. V was clipped by 2 bases and J by 1 base, with 6 bases between them. CDR3 coding DNA: TGTGCCAGCTCACCATTAGCATCTGGAAACACCATATATTTT. This gives the protein CASSPLASGNTIYF.